Below, 13 T cell receptor beta chains from the same sample are listed, as sequenced in a study of cytomegalovirus exposure and HLA in healthy donors. Researchers ran the PCR with 60 Vbeta and 13 Jbeta primers. Assay used: immunoSEQ multiplex PCR; TCRdb lists only in-frame clones, some missing. The repertoire holds roughly 120,000 clones, with 78% as singletons. Sequencing was done on a sample of PBMCs. These receptors all come from a middle-aged man in good health and CMV-seronegative.

A few counts support this clone. The chain combines TRBV5-4 with TRBJ1-2; no reliable D call. The CDR3 totals 15 residues. Germline CDR1 is SGHNT and CDR2 is YYREEE (reference sequence). The V gene lost 7 bases and the J gene lost 1 base, with 17 bases spanning the gap. Here the CDR3 reads CASGGRHSNNYGYTF. The CDR3 nucleotides are TGTGCCAGCGGAGGCCGCCACTCCAATAACTATGGCTACACCTTC.

There are a few counts of this clone. The CDR3 sequence: CASSQHGLVETQYF. DNA for the CDR3: TGCGCCAGCAGCCAACATGGACTAGTGGAGACCCAGTACTTC. V usage is TRBV4-1 and J usage is TRBJ2-5, with 7 bases lining up with TRBD2. The ends lost 2 bases at V and 5 bases at J; junction bases unmatched: 5. The CDR3 length is 14 residues. Looked up from germline, CDR1 is MGHRA and CDR2 is YSYEKL.

The chain couples TRBV29-1 to TRBJ1-1; 9 bases fit TRBD1. Germline CDR1 is SQVTM and CDR2 is ANQGSEA. CDR3 length: 12 residues. V dropped 8 bases and J dropped 11; count of bases not matched to a gene: 12. The CDR3 is CSTPGQGTTAFF. For the CDR3, the DNA is TGCAGCACCCCGGGACAGGGAACAACGGCTTTCTTT.

The chain combines TRBV9 with TRBJ1-3, with TRBD1 matching over 9 bases. The CDR3 spans 16 residues. Unmatched junction bases numbered 5, after V lost 4 bases and J lost 0 bases. Germline V CDR1 and CDR2: SGDLS, YYNGEE. The CDR3 sequence: CASSPRDRASGNTIYF. The CDR3 DNA reads TGTGCCAGCAGCCCCCGGGACAGGGCCTCTGGAAACACCATATATTTT.

This clone showed up just once. The chain uses TRBV7-9 and TRBJ2-7; D is unresolved. Looked up from germline, CDR1 is SEHNR and CDR2 is FQNEAQ (reference sequence). The CDR3 consists of 12 residues. Trimming cost V 8 bases and J 4 bases, with 12 bases left between them. CDR3: CASGLLLYEQYF. CDR3 DNA: TGTGCCAGCGGCCTTCTACTATACGAGCAGTACTTC.

V gene TRBV4-2 combines with J gene TRBJ2-1; 11 nucleotides align to TRBD2. The germline CDR1 and CDR2 sequences are LGHNA and YNFKEQ. J gave up 7 bases and V 3 bases, and 8 bases lay outside the gene matches. The CDR3 length is 16 residues. The CDR3 region has the DNA TGTGCCAGCAGCCAGGTCTCTAGCGGGGGGAAGAATGAGCAGTTCTTC. This codes for CASSQVSSGGKNEQFF.

The rearrangement joins TRBV7-2 to TRBJ2-5, with D perhaps matching TRBD1 (5 bases). From germline, CDR1 is SGHTA and CDR2 FQGNSA. This CDR3 has 14 residues. V shed 7 bases and J shed 0 bases, with 12 bases lying between them. This CDR3 reads CASTETGYQETQYF. CDR3 nucleotide sequence: TGTGCCAGCACCGAAACAGGTTACCAAGAGACCCAGTACTTC.

This chain joins TRBV7-3 and TRBJ1-1; D perhaps matches TRBD1 (5 bases). In germline, CDR1 is SGHTA, CDR2 FQGTGA. The CDR3 length is 13 residues. Trimming left V 5 bases short and J 3 bases short, with 10 bases between. The CDR3 loop is CASSRRADTEAFF. CDR3 nucleotides: TGTGCCAGCAGCCGCAGGGCGGACACTGAAGCTTTCTTT.

This clone was counted a single time. The chain employs TRBV5-6 and TRBJ1-1; D not certain. This CDR3 contains 14 residues. CDR1 is SGHDT, CDR2 YYEEEE, per germline. V was cut by 3 bases and J by 1 base, with 10 bases left in between. The DNA of the CDR3 is TGTGCCAGCAGCTCGTCCCCGGGGAACACTGAAGCTTTCTTT. It yields the protein CASSSSPGNTEAFF.

The chain carries TRBV2 and TRBJ2-5, with 14 bases that match TRBD2. The CDR3 spans 14 residues. Germline CDR1 SNHLY, CDR2 FYNNEI. Trimming removed 10 bases from V and 9 bases from J; junction bases left unmatched: 10. CDR3 protein: CAIGTSGGDGSQYF. CDR3 sequence (DNA): TGTGCCATCGGGACTAGCGGGGGAGATGGTTCCCAGTACTTC.

The chain recombines TRBV5-4 with TRBJ2-7, with D tentatively TRBD1 (6 bases). V lost 3 bases and J lost 0, with 19 bases in between. This CDR3 comprises 17 residues. CDR1 SGHNT and CDR2 YYREEE come from the germline V gene (reference sequence). CDR3 in DNA: TGTGCCAGCAGCTCCCCTCGGAGTCCAGGGGCCTCCTACGAGCAGTACTTC. This codes for CASSSPRSPGASYEQYF.

The rearrangement joins TRBV19 to TRBJ1-5, with D hard to call. From germline, CDR1 is LNHDA and CDR2 SQIVND (reference sequence). The ends were cut back, 1 base at V and 2 bases at J, with 9 bases in the middle. The CDR3 totals 15 residues. CDR3 in amino acids: CASSIGALGNQPQHF. The CDR3 nucleotides are TGTGCCAGTAGTATAGGGGCACTCGGCAATCAGCCCCAGCATTTT.

This chain joins TRBV6-5 and TRBJ2-2, with D perhaps matching TRBD2 (6 bases). Germline CDR1 reads MNHEY; CDR2 reads SVGAGI. Trimming took 0 bases from V and 4 from J, leaving 12 bases between them. The CDR3 loop spans 16 amino acids. CDR3 in amino acids: CASSYSGGVPTGELFF. CDR3 coding DNA: TGTGCCAGCAGTTACTCCGGCGGGGTACCCACCGGGGAGCTGTTTTTT.